The subject of this entry is one T cell receptor (beta chain). The data are from a study of blood T cell repertoires in COVID-19. Across the study: From the United States, Italy and Spain came samples of acute and convalescent COVID-19.

Germline CDR1 SGDLS, CDR2 YYNGEE. The V and J ends lost 3 bases and 5 bases, in that order; junction bases with no gene match: 5. This CDR3 comprises 15 residues. Generated by immunoSEQ multiplex PCR, the TCRdb table keeps only in-frame clones and is missing some. The sample comprises approximately 200,000 clones, 85% to 90% of which are singletons, and 2.7% rests with the top ten. This clonotype was sampled from a woman in her fifties or sixties with acute or convalescent COVID-19. Sequenced material: peripheral blood. V is TRBV9 and J is TRBJ2-2; 9 bases agree with TRBD1. The CDR3: CASSDDRGYTGELFF. The CDR3 DNA sequence: TGTGCCAGCAGCGACGACAGGGGGTATACCGGGGAGCTGTTTTTT.